These T cell receptor beta chains were read from a single sample in a study of shared T cell receptors in the human thymus. Sequencing used immunoSEQ multiplex PCR; TCRdb keeps in-frame clones, though not all of them. The sample lists more than 300,000 clones, around 93% seen once, with 0.015% to 0.02% in the top ten. Sequencing input: thymocytes. These receptors were obtained from a human donor. The CDR3 runs from the conserved cysteine through the conserved F or W. D genes are given only for firm matches. Expanded clones get a size class; other rows say once, few or many, or leave the size out.

j_call: TRBJ1-2
v_call: TRBV5-8
cdr3_length: 14
d_call: .
clone_size: .
cdr3_nt: TGTGCCAGCAGCTTGGCGTATACCCCGGGGGGCTACACCTTC
cdr3_aa: CASSLAYTPGGYTF

j_call: TRBJ2-7
v_call: TRBV10-3
cdr3_length: 14
d_call: .
clone_size: .
cdr3_nt: TGTGCCATCATAATACGGGAGTATAGCTACGAGCAGTACTTC
cdr3_aa: CAIIIREYSYEQYF

j_call: TRBJ2-4
v_call: TRBV10-1
cdr3_length: 18
d_call: TRBD1
clone_size: .
cdr3_nt: TGCGCCAGCAGTGAGGAGACAGGGGGCCATAATTTTAAAAACATTCAGTACTTC
cdr3_aa: CASSEETGGHNFKNIQYF

j_call: TRBJ2-7
v_call: TRBV5-6
cdr3_length: 13
d_call: .
clone_size: .
cdr3_nt: TGTGCCAGCAGCCGCGACCCTAGTTACGAGCAGTACTTC
cdr3_aa: CASSRDPSYEQYF

j_call: TRBJ2-1
v_call: TRBV2
cdr3_length: 17
d_call: TRBD1
clone_size: .
cdr3_nt: TGTGCCAGCAAGATTCCGAGACAGGGGAAGGGTTACAATGAGCAGTTCTTC
cdr3_aa: CASKIPRQGKGYNEQFF

j_call: TRBJ1-2
v_call: TRBV7-9
cdr3_length: 14
d_call: .
clone_size: once
cdr3_nt: TGTGCCAGCAGCTTAGCGCTTTCAGGGTCTGGCTACACCTTC
cdr3_aa: CASSLALSGSGYTF

j_call: TRBJ2-7
v_call: TRBV14
cdr3_length: 14
d_call: .
clone_size: .
cdr3_nt: TGTGCCAGCAGCCACCCAGCTTGGGGCTACGAGCAGTACTTC
cdr3_aa: CASSHPAWGYEQYF

j_call: TRBJ1-1
v_call: TRBV28
cdr3_length: 18
d_call: TRBD1
clone_size: .
cdr3_nt: TGTGCCAGCAGTCCACTACGACAGGGGAGAATATCCAACACTGAAGCTTTCTTT
cdr3_aa: CASSPLRQGRISNTEAFF

j_call: TRBJ1-3
v_call: TRBV28
cdr3_length: 15
d_call: .
clone_size: .
cdr3_nt: TGTGCCAGCAGCTATGCAGCTTCGGGTTGGAACACCATATATTTT
cdr3_aa: CASSYAASGWNTIYF

j_call: TRBJ1-1
v_call: TRBV28
cdr3_length: 14
d_call: .
clone_size: .
cdr3_nt: TGTGCCAGCACCAAAGGAGGTTGGGACACTGAAGCTTTCTTT
cdr3_aa: CASTKGGWDTEAFF

j_call: TRBJ2-3
v_call: TRBV11-2
cdr3_length: 19
d_call: .
clone_size: .
cdr3_nt: TGTGCCAGCAGCTCGTGGGGCAGGGGCGAAACCCCTAGCACAGATACGCAGTATTTT
cdr3_aa: CASSSWGRGETPSTDTQYF